Below, 25 T cell receptor beta chains from the same sample are listed, as sequenced in a study of blood T cell repertoires in COVID-19. TCRdb's copy holds only in-frame clones and misses some; the assay was immunoSEQ multiplex PCR. The data hold roughly 380,000 clones, with around 87% observed a single time. Sequences were obtained from PBMCs or T cells enriched from blood (not recorded which). The receptors come from a man younger than 45 who had recovered from COVID-19.

The genes are TRBV27 and TRBJ1-2; possibly TRBD1 for D (5 bases). This CDR3 comprises 13 residues. Trimming removed 5 bases at V and 4 bases at J, with 11 bases between. Germline values: CDR1 MNHEY, CDR2 SMNVEV (reference sequence). CDR3 sequence: CASSPLGGYGYTF. CDR3 nucleotide sequence: TGTGCCAGCAGTCCCCTGGGGGGCTATGGCTACACCTTC.

CDR3 protein: CASSIGTVLYSNQPQHF. The CDR3 DNA sequence: TGTGCCAGTAGTATTGGGACAGTACTCTATAGCAATCAGCCCCAGCATTTT. The chain links TRBV19 to TRBJ1-5; TRBD1 aligns across 7 bases. V lost 3 bases to trimming and J lost 0 bases; unmatched junction nucleotides: 8. The CDR3 spans 17 residues. Germline CDR1 reads LNHDA; CDR2 reads SQIVND (reference sequence).

The chain uses TRBV25-1 and TRBJ2-7; D not certain. Trimming left V 3 bases short and J 0 bases short, with 12 bases between. Germline lookup yields CDR1 MGHDK and CDR2 SYGVNS. The CDR3 has 15 residues. CDR3: CASSERFESSYEQYF. Here the CDR3 DNA reads TGTGCCAGCAGTGAGAGGTTCGAAAGCTCCTACGAGCAGTACTTC.

This chain joins TRBV4-3 and TRBJ2-7; D is undetermined. V shed 3 bases and J shed 2 bases, with 11 bases lying between them. This CDR3 region has 14 residues. The germline V gene encodes CDR1 LGHNA and CDR2 YSLEER. The CDR3 nucleotides are TGCGCCAGCAGCCAGTATCTAGGTCCCTACGAGCAGTACTTC. This encodes CASSQYLGPYEQYF.

This clone appeared a few times. The genes are TRBV5-5 and TRBJ1-1; D uncertain. Germline CDR1 is SGHKS and CDR2 is YYEKEE (reference sequence). Trimming pared 4 bases from V and 6 bases from J, leaving 10 bases between. CDR3 size: 12 residues. The CDR3 DNA sequence: TGTGCCAGCAGCGTATACAGAGCTGAAGCTTTCTTT. This gives the protein CASSVYRAEAFF.

The chain links TRBV7-9 to TRBJ2-2, with D uncertain. Trimming removed 0 bases at V and 2 bases at J, with 4 bases between. The V gene's germline CDR1 is SEHNR and CDR2 FQNEAQ (reference sequence). The CDR3 covers 14 residues. Here the CDR3 reads CASSLAANTGELFF. In DNA, the CDR3 is TGTGCCAGCAGCTTAGCGGCCAACACCGGGGAGCTGTTTTTT.

V and J are TRBV7-9 and TRBJ2-2, with D possibly TRBD2 on 5 matching bases. CDR3 length equals 16 residues. V was trimmed by 1 base and J by 8 bases, leaving 17 bases between them. The germline V gene has CDR1 SEHNR and CDR2 FQNEAQ (reference sequence). CDR3: CASSLERASPGGELFF. The DNA for the CDR3 is TGTGCCAGCAGCTTAGAACGGGCCAGCCCGGGAGGGGAGCTGTTTTTT. Full variable domain (outside the CDR3, taken from reference TRBV7-9 and TRBJ2-2): DTGVSQNPRHKITKRGQNVTFRCDPISEHNRLYWYRQTLGQGPEFLTYFQNEAQLEKSRLLSDRFSAERPKGSFSTLEIQRTEQGDSAMYLCASSLERASPGGELFFGEGSRLTVL.

This clone was picked up a small number of times. The genes are TRBV7-9 and TRBJ1-2, with 7 bases that match TRBD1. This CDR3 contains 13 residues. J gave up 12 bases and V 5 bases, and 12 bases lay outside the gene matches. Germline values: CDR1 SEHNR, CDR2 FQNEAQ (reference sequence). CDR3 nucleotide sequence: TGTGCCAGCAGCCCCTGGGACAGCCGGAGAAACACCTTC. Translation gives CASSPWDSRRNTF.

The chain couples TRBV6-5 to TRBJ1-1; 7 bases fit TRBD1. CDR1 is MNHEY, CDR2 SVGAGI, per germline. The V segment lost 6 bases and the J segment 1 base; nucleotides outside the gene matches: 5. CDR3 length: 14 residues. Here the CDR3 reads CASSPGTANTEAFF. The CDR3 DNA sequence: TGTGCCAGCAGCCCCGGGACAGCGAACACTGAAGCTTTCTTT.

The rearrangement uses TRBV11-2 and TRBJ2-7; TRBD1 matches at 9 bases. The CDR3 spans 14 residues. With 1 base clipped from V and 4 bases from J, the junction kept 2 bases outside the gene matches. Per the germline V gene, CDR1 is SGHAT and CDR2 is FQNNGV. CDR3 sequence (DNA): TGTGCCAGCAGCTTAGGGACAGGGGCATACGAGCAGTACTTC. Residues: CASSLGTGAYEQYF. The full variable domain, with the rest looked up from reference TRBV11-2 and TRBJ2-7, is EAGVAQSPRYKIIEKRQSVAFWCNPISGHATLYWYQQILGQGPKLLIQFQNNGVVDDSQLPKDRFSAERLKGVDSTLKIQPAKLEDSAVYLCASSLGTGAYEQYFGPGTRLTVT.

V gene TRBV15 combines with J gene TRBJ2-5; D is perhaps TRBD1 (6 bases). The CDR3 consists of 17 residues. V lost 0 bases, J lost 2 bases, and 16 bases lay in between. In germline, CDR1 is LNHNV, CDR2 YYDKDF (reference sequence). This CDR3 is CATSRDGLRDTQETQYF. The CDR3 nucleotides read TGTGCCACCAGCAGAGATGGATTAAGGGACACGCAAGAGACCCAGTACTTC.

This chain joins TRBV6-5 and TRBJ2-7; D gene ambiguous. The V and J ends lost 5 bases and 0 bases respectively, with 11 bases between them. CDR1 MNHEY and CDR2 SVGAGI come from the germline V gene. This CDR3 spans 14 amino acids. Written as DNA, the CDR3 is TGTGCCAGCAGTCCAGACACCAGCTCCTACGAGCAGTACTTC. Its translation is CASSPDTSSYEQYF.

This chain links TRBV14 with TRBJ1-4; D not resolved. There are 15 residues in the CDR3. Germline assignment: CDR1 SGHDN and CDR2 FVKESK. Trimming shortened V by 1 base and J by 7 bases, and 13 bases separated the two germline ends. CDR3 DNA: TGTGCCAGCAGCCAAGTCCTTAACCGCGGTGAAAAACTGTTTTTT. It specifies CASSQVLNRGEKLFF. Together with reference TRBV14 and TRBJ1-4, the CDR3 gives the full variable domain: EAGVTQFPSHSVIEKGQTVTLRCDPISGHDNLYWYRRVMGKEIKFLLHFVKESKQDESGMPNNRFLAERTGGTYSTLKVQPAELEDSGVYFCASSQVLNRGEKLFFGSGTQLSVL.

The chain joins TRBV10-2 to TRBJ1-2; D remains unclear. This CDR3 contains 12 residues. Germline lookup yields CDR1 WSHSY and CDR2 SAAADI. Trimming cost V 8 bases and J 0 bases, with 7 bases left between them. CDR3 nucleotides: TGCGCCAGCTTCGGGTCTAACTATGGCTACACCTTC. It yields the protein CASFGSNYGYTF.

The chain is built from TRBV9 and TRBJ1-5, with D uncertain. Trimming removed 4 bases at V and 0 bases at J, with 8 bases between. The germline CDR1 and CDR2 sequences are SGDLS and YYNGEE. The CDR3 is 14 amino acids. The CDR3 region has the DNA TGTGCCAGCAGCACTGGGCCTAGCAATCAGCCCCAGCATTTT. Protein: CASSTGPSNQPQHF.

The rearrangement joins TRBV7-8 to TRBJ1-6; TRBD1 aligns across 7 bases. V lost 5 bases, J lost 7 bases, and 11 bases stayed unmatched. The CDR3 consists of 16 residues. The germline V gene encodes CDR1 SGHVS and CDR2 FQNEAQ. The CDR3 sequence is CASSPRVGTANSPLHF. CDR3 DNA sequence: TGTGCCAGCAGCCCACGCGTCGGGACAGCAAATTCACCCCTCCACTTT.

Comments on this clone: The sample contains more than one DNA sequence encoding this CDR3. The chain recombines TRBV19 with TRBJ1-1, with a weak D call TRBD1 (6 bases). The V end lost 5 bases, the J end lost 5 bases, and 12 bases lay between the germline ends. Germline loops: CDR1 LNHDA, CDR2 SQIVND (reference sequence). The CDR3 length is 13 residues. CDR3 region: CASSLTGLTEAFF. Written as DNA, the CDR3 is TGTGCCAGTAGTCTCACAGGGTTGACTGAAGCTTTCTTT.

The chain uses TRBV6-5 and TRBJ1-3, with unresolved D. The ends were cut back, 6 bases at V and 3 bases at J, with 15 bases in the middle. The CDR3 contains 15 residues. From germline, CDR1 is MNHEY and CDR2 SVGAGI. The CDR3 is CASSTGRVGGNTIYF. Written as DNA, the CDR3 is TGTGCCAGCAGCACCGGGAGGGTTGGTGGAAACACCATATATTTT.

V is TRBV11-2 and J is TRBJ2-7, with a possible D match to TRBD1 (5 bases). CDR3 length: 13 residues. Germline CDR1 and CDR2: SGHAT and FQNNGV. The ends were cut back, 5 bases at V and 5 bases at J, with 13 bases in the middle. CDR3 nucleotide sequence: TGTGCCAGCAGCCCCCCGTCAGGGAACGAGCAGTACTTC. This codes for CASSPPSGNEQYF.

As regards this clone: This CDR3 is also generated by other DNA sequences in the sample. This rearrangement joins TRBV6-5 to TRBJ2-7; 10 bases map to TRBD1. CDR3 length: 15 amino acids. Germline assignment: CDR1 MNHEY and CDR2 SVGAGI. After removal of 6 bases from V and 4 bases from J, the junction contained 9 bases not matched to a gene. CDR3 region: CASRRGTGAGYEQYF. CDR3 DNA sequence: TGTGCCAGCAGGCGTGGGACAGGGGCGGGGTACGAGCAGTACTTC.

The chain is built from TRBV14 and TRBJ1-1, with TRBD1 as a possible D gene (5 bases). Trimming pared 1 base from V and 2 bases from J, leaving 14 bases between. This CDR3 has 16 residues. CDR1 and CDR2 (germline): SGHDN, FVKESK. CDR3 protein: CASSQGGRMVNTEAFF. The CDR3 nucleotides read TGTGCCAGCAGCCAAGGGGGGAGGATGGTCAACACTGAAGCTTTCTTT.

This chain connects TRBV9 to TRBJ2-7; unclear D gene. This CDR3 region has 15 residues. Germline CDR1 reads SGDLS; CDR2 reads YYNGEE. Trimming left V 4 bases short and J 0 bases short, with 14 bases between. Here the CDR3 reads CASSRSPLSSYEQYF. Here the CDR3 DNA reads TGTGCCAGCAGCAGATCGCCCTTGAGCTCCTACGAGCAGTACTTC. Full variable domain (remainder filled in from reference TRBV9 and TRBJ2-7): DSGVTQTPKHLITATGQRVTLRCSPRSGDLSVYWYQQSLDQGLQFLIQYYNGEERAKGNILERFSAQQFPDLHSELNLSSLELGDSALYFCASSRSPLSSYEQYFGPGTRLTVT.

This chain uses TRBV4-3 with TRBJ2-3, with 8 bases that match TRBD1. The J segment lost 8 bases and the V segment lost 2 bases, leaving 3 bases of the junction unmatched. Germline-derived CDR1 and CDR2 are LGHNA and YSLEER. The CDR3 length is 13 residues. DNA of the CDR3: TGCGCCAGCAGCCAACCCGACAGGGGTACGCAGTATTTT. It encodes CASSQPDRGTQYF.

The CDR3 here is CASSQEGGRFSYSPLHF. The DNA for the CDR3 is TGCGCCAGCAGCCAAGAAGGAGGCAGGTTTTCCTACTCACCCCTCCACTTT. V usage is TRBV4-1 and J usage is TRBJ1-6, with D unclear. The CDR3 is made up of 17 amino acids. Germline CDR1 MGHRA, CDR2 YSYEKL. V lost 0 bases and J lost 10, with 19 bases in between.

V and J are TRBV6-2 or TRBV6-3 and TRBJ1-1, with TRBD1 as a possible D gene (5 bases). Germline V gene lookup returns CDR1 MNHEY and CDR2 SVGEGT. This CDR3 region has 12 residues. The V end was cut by 0 bases, the J end by 11 bases, with 10 bases between. The CDR3 loop reads CASSYSQGSAFF. The CDR3 nucleotides read TGTGCCAGCAGTTACTCGCAGGGCTCGGCTTTCTTT.